This passage covers 28 T cell receptor beta chains from one sample sequenced in a study of blood T cell repertoires in COVID-19. Clones were sequenced by immunoSEQ multiplex PCR, and TCRdb holds only the in-frame ones, with some missing. The sample gives over 95,000 clones, roughly 85% of which show up once; approximately 5% is in the top ten. Sequencing was done on a sample of peripheral blood. The origin of the receptors is a woman in her fifties or sixties with COVID-19, enrolled during active disease.

V is TRBV4-1 and J is TRBJ1-6; D is perhaps TRBD1 (5 bases). Germline CDR1 MGHRA, CDR2 YSYEKL. This CDR3 has 15 amino acids. Trimming removed 0 bases from V and 7 bases from J, with 10 bases in between. This CDR3 is CASSQDTQGNSPLHF. The CDR3 DNA sequence: TGCGCCAGCAGCCAAGATACCCAGGGAAATTCACCCCTCCACTTT.

V and J are TRBV6-5 and TRBJ1-2, with 9 bases identical to TRBD1. This CDR3 contains 12 residues. With V trimmed by 5 bases and J by 6 bases, 1 base remained unmatched. Germline CDR1 is MNHEY and CDR2 is SVGAGI. This chain's CDR3 is CASSRDRDGYTF. DNA for the CDR3: TGTGCCAGCAGTCGGGACAGGGATGGCTACACCTTC.

The rearrangement joins TRBV14 to TRBJ2-3, with D unclear. In germline, CDR1 is SGHDN, CDR2 FVKESK. This CDR3 is 17 amino acids long. V shed 0 bases and J shed 1 base, with 14 bases lying between them. The CDR3 nucleotides read TGTGCCAGCAGCCAAGATCCCCTGTGGTTAGGCACAGATACGCAGTATTTT. This gives the protein CASSQDPLWLGTDTQYF.

The chain links TRBV5-4 to TRBJ2-1; TRBD2 matches 12 bases. Unmatched junction bases numbered 2, after V lost 2 bases and J lost 5 bases. The CDR3 is 15 amino acids. Germline CDR1 and CDR2: SGHNT and YYREEE (reference sequence). The CDR3 DNA sequence: TGTGCCAGCAGCTTCCCTAGCGGGGGGGACAATGAGCAGTTCTTC. The encoded protein is CASSFPSGGDNEQFF.

This rearrangement joins TRBV6-5 to TRBJ1-1, with a tentative D call TRBD1 (5 bases). There are 14 residues in the CDR3. The V end was cut by 2 bases, the J end by 4 bases, with 11 bases between. In germline, CDR1 is MNHEY, CDR2 SVGAGI. In DNA, the CDR3 is TGTGCCAGCAGTTACGGAGGGGAAGGCACTGAAGCTTTCTTT. Translating it yields CASSYGGEGTEAFF.

This rearrangement joins TRBV19 to TRBJ1-1, with a weak D call TRBD1 (6 bases). The germline gives CDR1 LNHDA, CDR2 SQIVND (reference sequence). This CDR3 is built from 16 residues. V shed 6 bases and J shed 1 base, with 18 bases lying between them. The CDR3 protein is CASSSGFAGENTEAFF. The CDR3 bases are TGTGCCAGTAGCTCTGGGTTTGCAGGGGAGAACACTGAAGCTTTCTTT.

The chain is built from TRBV3-1 (or the pseudogene TRBV3-2) and TRBJ1-1; weak D call: TRBD1 (6 bases). Between the trimmed V and J ends, which lost 1 base and 1 base, there was a span of 13 bases. Germline V gives CDR1 LGHDT, CDR2 YNNKEL (reference sequence). The CDR3 contains 16 residues. DNA of the CDR3: TGTGCCAGCAGCCAAGTCTGGGGGGGGCCGAACACTGAAGCTTTCTTT. It translates to CASSQVWGGPNTEAFF.

V is TRBV7-8 and J is TRBJ1-2; 7 nucleotides align to TRBD1. CDR3 length: 15 residues. The ends lost 1 base at V and 2 bases at J; junction bases unmatched: 4. Germline V gene data show CDR1 as SGHVS and CDR2 as FQNEAQ. The CDR3 sequence: CASSLGPDRNYGYTF. CDR3 sequence (DNA): TGTGCCAGCAGCTTAGGCCCGGACAGGAACTATGGCTACACCTTC.

The rearrangement joins TRBV4-2 to TRBJ2-5; 7 nucleotides align to TRBD2. The length of the CDR3 is 16 residues. From germline, CDR1 is LGHNA and CDR2 YNFKEQ. V lost 8 bases and J lost 0; bases outside the gene matches: 12. CDR3 loop: CASSRDSGLYQETQYF. CDR3 DNA: TGTGCCAGCTCCCGGGATAGCGGGTTGTACCAAGAGACCCAGTACTTC.

This clone was picked up one time. The chain couples TRBV19 to TRBJ2-2; D is perhaps TRBD1 (5 bases). The germline CDR1 and CDR2 sequences are LNHDA and SQIVND (reference sequence). V dropped 2 bases and J dropped 6 bases, with 13 bases sitting between them. There are 15 residues in the CDR3. The chain's CDR3 is CASSIRQGESGELFF. In nucleotides, the CDR3 is TGTGCCAGTAGTATAAGGCAGGGTGAATCCGGGGAGCTGTTTTTT.

This clone was detected a few times. The sample has other DNA sequences that encode this CDR3 too. CDR3 in amino acids: CASSRTENYGYTF. The CDR3 DNA reads TGTGCCAGCAGCAGGACTGAAAACTATGGCTACACCTTC. This chain uses TRBV6-5 with TRBJ1-2, with unresolved D. CDR1 and CDR2 from the germline V gene are MNHEY and SVGAGI. CDR3 length: 13 residues. V was trimmed by 6 bases and J by 2 bases, leaving 10 bases between them.

This rearrangement joins TRBV7-2 to TRBJ1-1; 7 positions match TRBD1. The trim removed 2 bases at V and 5 bases at J, leaving 8 bases unmatched. The CDR3 sequence is 15 residues long. CDR1 is SGHTA, CDR2 FQGNSA, per germline. The CDR3 DNA follows: TGTGCCAGCAGCTTAATTGAGGGGGCGAGAACTGAAGCTTTCTTT. Protein: CASSLIEGARTEAFF.

The chain's CDR3 is CASSQDQGAGELFF. The CDR3 coding sequence is TGCGCCAGCAGCCAAGATCAGGGTGCCGGGGAGCTGTTTTTT. The chain couples TRBV4-1 to TRBJ2-2; D perhaps matches TRBD1 (5 bases). The V gene lost 0 bases and the J gene lost 6 bases, with 8 bases spanning the gap. The length of the CDR3 is 14 residues. The V gene's germline CDR1 is MGHRA and CDR2 YSYEKL.

This clone showed up just a few times. This sequence joins TRBV12-2 and TRBJ2-7; the table's D gene call, TRBD1, was not cross checked with the DNA. TRBV12-2 is a pseudogene locus. CDR3 length equals 13 residues. The CDR3 region has the DNA TGTGCAAGCCGTAGGGGGAAACCTTACGAGCAGTACTTC. This codes for CASRRGKPYEQYF.

The CDR3 DNA reads as TGCGCCAGCAGACCTAGGGGGCTGACTAATGAAAAACTGTTTTTT. This gives the protein CASRPRGLTNEKLFF. J is TRBJ1-4 and V is TRBV10-1, with TRBD1 matching 7 bases. Germline assignment: CDR1 WNHNN and CDR2 SYGVQD (reference sequence). The junction had 6 bases not matched to a gene; V was cut back by 6 bases and J by 2 bases. This CDR3 spans 15 amino acids.

This chain joins TRBV27 and TRBJ2-1; 7 bases align to TRBD1. V gave up 4 bases and J gave up 0 bases; unmatched junction bases: 3. The CDR3 covers 15 residues. The germline V gene encodes CDR1 MNHEY and CDR2 SMNVEV (reference sequence). This CDR3 reads CASSSGQSSYNEQFF. The CDR3 nucleotides are TGTGCCAGCAGTTCGGGACAGAGCTCCTACAATGAGCAGTTCTTC.

V usage is TRBV6-1 and J usage is TRBJ2-7; 8 bases are shared with TRBD1. V dropped 8 bases and J dropped 2; count of bases not matched to a gene: 5. The CDR3 runs 13 residues. CDR1 MNHNS and CDR2 SASEGT come from the germline V gene. CDR3 nucleotides: TGTGCCAGCGGATCACAGGGGGCCTACGAGCAGTACTTC. It codes for CASGSQGAYEQYF.

This rearrangement joins TRBV5-1 to TRBJ2-5, with TRBD2 matching 7 bases. The trim removed 3 bases at V and 0 bases at J, leaving 11 bases unmatched. CDR3 length equals 17 residues. Germline values: CDR1 SGHRS, CDR2 YFSETQ. The CDR3: CASSSSGTTDYQETQYF. CDR3 bases: TGCGCCAGCAGCTCCTCCGGGACTACTGATTACCAAGAGACCCAGTACTTC.

V gene TRBV7-9 combines with J gene TRBJ2-4; 7 nucleotides align to TRBD1. Germline trimming cut 1 base from V and 16 bases from J; bases unmatched to any gene: 7. The CDR3 totals 12 residues. CDR1 is SEHNR, CDR2 FQNEAQ, per germline (reference sequence). CDR3 bases: TGTGCCAGCAGCTTAGGAACAGGGACAGATTACTTC. Translating it yields CASSLGTGTDYF.

The chain recombines TRBV5-4 with TRBJ2-1; 16 bases map to TRBD2. With 4 bases clipped from V and 4 bases from J, the junction kept 5 bases outside the gene matches. This CDR3 region has 17 residues. CDR1 and CDR2 (germline): SGHNT, YYREEE (reference sequence). DNA for the CDR3: TGTGCCAGCAGCGGGACTAGCGGGGGGGGATATTACAATGAGCAGTTCTTC. As protein: CASSGTSGGGYYNEQFF.

This clone has just a few counts. The V gene is TRBV18, the J gene TRBJ1-2; unclear D gene. The CDR3 contains 13 residues. The germline V gene has CDR1 KGHSH and CDR2 LQKENI. V gave up 3 bases and J gave up 5 bases, with 10 bases separating them. CDR3 bases: TGTGCCAGCTCACCGGAACTCGGGTATGGCTACACCTTC. This sequence encodes CASSPELGYGYTF.

The rearrangement uses TRBV7-9 and TRBJ2-5, with D possibly matching TRBD2 (7 bases). V lost 0 bases and J lost 4, with 9 bases in between. The CDR3 is 14 amino acids. Germline V lookup: CDR1 SEHNR, CDR2 FQNEAQ (reference sequence). The CDR3: CASSLAGGAETQYF. The CDR3 DNA follows: TGTGCCAGCAGCTTAGCGGGGGGGGCAGAGACCCAGTACTTC.

This clone was observed once. V and J are TRBV6-2 or TRBV6-3 and TRBJ1-1; D might be TRBD1 (6 bases). Trimming shortened V by 5 bases and J by 2 bases, and 9 bases separated the two germline ends. The germline V gene encodes CDR1 MNHEY and CDR2 SVGEGT. This CDR3 spans 13 amino acids. CDR3 protein: CASSEDSNTEAFF. The CDR3 DNA is TGTGCCAGCAGTGAGGACAGTAACACTGAAGCTTTCTTT.

The genes are TRBV6-5 and TRBJ1-5; tentative D call: TRBD1 (5 bases). Trimming left V 6 bases short and J 1 base short, with 10 bases between. CDR3 size: 14 residues. Germline CDR1 is MNHEY and CDR2 is SVGAGI. The chain's CDR3 is CASSGGVSNQPQHF. CDR3 sequence (DNA): TGTGCCAGCAGCGGGGGGGTGAGCAATCAGCCCCAGCATTTT.

V is TRBV28 and J is TRBJ1-3; 9 bases map to TRBD1. The trim removed 2 bases at V and 3 bases at J, leaving 2 bases unmatched. Per germline, CDR1 MDHEN and CDR2 SYDVKM. CDR3 length: 15 residues. Here the CDR3 DNA reads TGTGCCAGCAGTTTAGGGACAGGGTATGGAAACACCATATATTTT. Translating it yields CASSLGTGYGNTIYF.

This clone appeared once. The CDR3 loop reads CASRHPGTGETEAFF. In DNA form, the CDR3 reads TGTGCCAGCAGACATCCCGGGACAGGGGAGACTGAAGCTTTCTTT. V is TRBV2 and J is TRBJ1-1, with 10 bases that match TRBD1. The CDR3 consists of 15 residues. Germline lookup yields CDR1 SNHLY and CDR2 FYNNEI. V trimming: 6 bases; J trimming: 5 bases; junction bases outside the gene matches: 9.

The chain combines TRBV27 with TRBJ1-1, with 10 bases matching TRBD1. Germline CDR1 is MNHEY and CDR2 is SMNVEV (reference sequence). This CDR3 spans 17 amino acids. J lost 6 bases, V lost 0 bases, and 10 bases had no gene match. The CDR3 here is CASSLSDRGRGMAEAFF. In nucleotides, the CDR3 is TGTGCCAGCAGTTTATCCGACAGGGGGCGTGGGATGGCTGAAGCTTTCTTT.

J is TRBJ2-7 and V is TRBV6-9, with 11 bases lining up with TRBD2. CDR3 length equals 17 residues. In germline, CDR1 is MNHGY, CDR2 SVAAGI. The V and J ends lost 10 bases and 2 bases, in that order; junction bases with no gene match: 16. CDR3 bases: TGTGCCACCCCACGGGGCAGAATAGCGGGGGGGACCTACGAGCAGTACTTC. Translating it yields CATPRGRIAGGTYEQYF.